What follows are 21 T cell receptor beta chains derived from one specimen sequenced in a study of T cell responses to AZD1222 COVID-19 vaccine. Assay: immunoSEQ multiplex PCR; the TCRdb copy retains only in-frame clones and omits some. The sample carries 120,000 or so clones, about 90% recorded once. Sequenced here: peripheral blood, sampled 28 days after the second AZD1222 dose. These receptors originate from an adult who received the AZD1222 COVID-19 vaccine.

The chain couples TRBV11-2 to TRBJ1-3; tentatively, D is TRBD1 (5 bases). The CDR3 length is 16 residues. Germline CDR1 reads SGHAT; CDR2 reads FQNNGV. V dropped 5 bases and J dropped 0 bases, with 14 bases sitting between them. The CDR3 DNA follows: TGTGCCAGCAGCCCCGGGGGACTGGGCTCTGGAAACACCATATATTTT. Its protein is CASSPGGLGSGNTIYF.

The chain combines TRBV11-3 with TRBJ2-1; 10 nucleotides align to TRBD2. The CDR3 loop spans 16 amino acids. J gave up 10 bases and V 7 bases, and 16 bases lay outside the gene matches. Germline V lookup: CDR1 SGHNT, CDR2 YENEEA. The CDR3 DNA sequence: TGTGCCAGCACCACATTCGGTCTAGCGGGGGCAGGGGAGCAGTTCTTC. Translating it yields CASTTFGLAGAGEQFF.

This clone was seen a single time. The chain is built from TRBV30 and TRBJ1-3, with unresolved D. From germline, CDR1 is GTSNPN and CDR2 SVGIG (reference sequence). The CDR3 runs 15 residues. V was pared by 5 bases and J by 2 bases, with 16 bases between. Written as DNA, the CDR3 is TGTGCCTGGCGCGGAACCAGTTTCACTGGAAACACCATATATTTT. Translated: CAWRGTSFTGNTIYF.

This clone is a singleton in its sample. The rearrangement uses TRBV11-3 and TRBJ1-3; D not certain. Trimming took 5 bases from V and 0 from J, leaving 14 bases between them. The CDR3 spans 16 residues. The germline CDR1 and CDR2 sequences are SGHNT and YENEEA. This chain's CDR3 is CASSPNRRFSGNTIYF. CDR3 DNA sequence: TGTGCCAGCAGCCCCAACCGACGGTTCTCTGGAAACACCATATATTTT.

V and J are TRBV11-2 and TRBJ2-2; 9 bases fit TRBD2. Trimming removed 6 bases from V and 4 bases from J; junction bases left unmatched: 9. The CDR3 has 16 amino acids. CDR1 and CDR2 from the germline V gene are SGHAT and FQNNGV. The CDR3 reads CASRPPGTSRTGELFF. CDR3 nucleotide sequence: TGTGCCAGCAGGCCGCCCGGGACTAGCCGCACCGGGGAGCTGTTTTTT.

The J gene is TRBJ1-1, the V gene TRBV5-4, with a weak D call TRBD1 (6 bases). The V end was cut by 4 bases, the J end by 0 bases, with 16 bases between. This CDR3 has 16 amino acids. Germline CDR1 SGHNT, CDR2 YYREEE (reference sequence). For the CDR3, the DNA is TGTGCCAGCAGCGCATACGGACAGAGACTGAACACTGAAGCTTTCTTT. Amino acid sequence: CASSAYGQRLNTEAFF.

This clone appeared a single time. V and J are TRBV11-3 and TRBJ1-4; D gene uncertain. The germline CDR1 and CDR2 sequences are SGHNT and YENEEA. V dropped 2 bases and J dropped 5 bases, with 12 bases sitting between them. The CDR3 loop spans 15 amino acids. DNA for the CDR3: TGTGCCAGCAGCTTAAGGATAGGTCAGAATGAAAAACTGTTTTTT. Its translation is CASSLRIGQNEKLFF.

This chain connects TRBV28 to TRBJ1-4; D is ambiguous. V lost 5 bases and J lost 0, with 10 bases in between. This CDR3 has 15 residues. Germline V gene data show CDR1 as MDHEN and CDR2 as SYDVKM. This chain's CDR3 is CASSPSGATNEKLFF. Written as DNA, the CDR3 is TGTGCCAGCAGTCCCTCCGGCGCAACTAATGAAAAACTGTTTTTT.

This clone was observed a single time. This rearrangement joins TRBV18 to TRBJ2-4, with 13 bases lining up with TRBD2. The germline CDR1 and CDR2 sequences are KGHSH and LQKENI. V lost 2 bases and J lost 8; bases outside the gene matches: 0. The CDR3 extends over 14 amino acids. CDR3 nucleotide sequence: TGTGCCAGCTCACCAGGACTAGCGGGGGACATTCAGTACTTC. It codes for CASSPGLAGDIQYF.

V usage is TRBV28 and J usage is TRBJ2-7, with a tentative D call TRBD1 (6 bases). The CDR3 consists of 16 residues. V gave up 5 bases and J gave up 0 bases, with 17 bases separating them. Germline V CDR1 and CDR2: MDHEN, SYDVKM. For the CDR3, the DNA is TGTGCCAGCAGTCCCGCCGCCGACAGGAACTCCTACGAGCAGTACTTC. Translated, it gives CASSPAADRNSYEQYF.

The CDR3 is CASRQTGGNTEAFF. CDR3 nucleotides: TGTGCCAGCAGACAGACAGGGGGGAACACTGAAGCTTTCTTT. The rearrangement uses TRBV6-5 and TRBJ1-1; TRBD1 matches 9 bases. Unmatched junction bases numbered 3, after V lost 6 bases and J lost 1 base. The CDR3 totals 14 residues. CDR1 is MNHEY, CDR2 SVGAGI, per germline.

The chain recombines TRBV18 with TRBJ1-2; no definite D call. Trimming took off 0 bases at V and 4 bases at J, with 18 bases between the two ends. The germline V gene has CDR1 KGHSH and CDR2 LQKENI. The CDR3 runs 17 residues. The CDR3 here is CASSPPSTGHRTYGYTF. The CDR3 DNA reads TGTGCCAGCTCACCACCGAGTACTGGGCATCGTACCTATGGCTACACCTTC.

V gene TRBV28 combines with J gene TRBJ2-7; possible D gene TRBD1, 6 bases. Germline CDR1 MDHEN, CDR2 SYDVKM. The CDR3 length is 14 residues. Trimming pared 1 base from V and 5 bases from J, leaving 12 bases between. The CDR3 nucleotides read TGTGCCAGCAGTTTATCCCTCCAGGGGAACGAGCAGTACTTC. It codes for CASSLSLQGNEQYF.

This clone appeared once. The rearrangement uses TRBV15 and TRBJ1-2, with 10 bases fitting TRBD1. The V segment lost 2 bases and the J segment 3 bases; nucleotides outside the gene matches: 6. The CDR3 has 16 residues. Germline assignment: CDR1 LNHNV and CDR2 YYDKDF (reference sequence). The CDR3 nucleotides are TGTGCCACCAGCAGATCCGGACAGGGGGGGTACTATGGCTACACCTTC. Protein sequence: CATSRSGQGGYYGYTF.

The rearrangement links TRBV7-2 to TRBJ2-2, with 8 positions matching TRBD2. This CDR3 is built from 16 residues. V lost 7 bases, J lost 5 bases, and 12 bases stayed unmatched. CDR1 is SGHTA, CDR2 FQGNSA, per germline. CDR3 residues: CASTDDGTRRTGELFF. The CDR3 nucleotides read TGTGCCAGCACCGACGACGGGACTAGAAGGACCGGGGAGCTGTTTTTT.

The chain joins TRBV2 to TRBJ1-1, with unresolved D. This CDR3 contains 14 residues. Germline V gene sequence: CDR1 SNHLY, CDR2 FYNNEI. Trimming shortened V by 3 bases and J by 3 bases, and 11 bases separated the two germline ends. The CDR3 loop reads CASSDLEGYTEAFF. In DNA, the CDR3 is TGTGCCAGCAGTGACCTAGAAGGGTACACTGAAGCTTTCTTT.

J is TRBJ2-7 and V is TRBV6-1; D is perhaps TRBD1 or TRBD2 (5 bases each). This CDR3 is 15 amino acids long. Looked up from germline, CDR1 is MNHNS and CDR2 is SASEGT. V dropped 0 bases and J dropped 0 bases, with 9 bases sitting between them. CDR3 residues: CASSEAPGSSYEQYF. For the CDR3, the DNA is TGTGCCAGCAGTGAAGCGCCAGGGAGCTCCTACGAGCAGTACTTC.

The genes are TRBV6-5 and TRBJ1-1; D unclear. The ends were cut back, 6 bases at V and 2 bases at J, with 16 bases in the middle. The CDR3 sequence is 15 residues long. CDR1 is MNHEY, CDR2 SVGAGI, per germline. Here the CDR3 DNA reads TGTGCCAGCAGCCCCCACGGGGAGGCTAACACTGAAGCTTTCTTT. Protein product: CASSPHGEANTEAFF.

The chain links TRBV27 to TRBJ1-1; D is unclear. Germline V gene data show CDR1 as MNHEY and CDR2 as SMNVEV (reference sequence). V lost 2 bases, J lost 1 base, and 11 bases lay in between. The CDR3 is 15 amino acids. The CDR3 loop is CASSLGEGRNTEAFF. CDR3 sequence (DNA): TGTGCCAGCAGTTTAGGGGAGGGTCGGAACACTGAAGCTTTCTTT.

The genes are TRBV6-1 and TRBJ2-5, with TRBD2 matching 7 bases. This CDR3 has 14 amino acids. The germline gives CDR1 MNHNS, CDR2 SASEGT. With V trimmed by 6 bases and J by 5 bases, 9 bases remained unmatched. The CDR3 bases are TGTGCCAGCAGGGGACCGGGACTATCCGAGACCCAGTACTTC. It translates to CASRGPGLSETQYF.

The V gene is TRBV19, the J gene TRBJ1-4, with a weak D call TRBD1 (6 bases). V gave up 5 bases and J gave up 8 bases, with 12 bases separating them. This CDR3 has 13 residues. Looked up from germline, CDR1 is LNHDA and CDR2 is SQIVND (reference sequence). The CDR3 DNA reads as TGTGCCAGTAGTCACCAGGGGCAAGAAAAACTGTTTTTT. This codes for CASSHQGQEKLFF.